This paragraph reports one T cell receptor (beta chain). Its antigen is still unknown. The sample holds other DNA sequences that translate to the same CDR3. The CDR3 is 14 amino acids. V gave up 3 bases and J gave up 1 base, with 9 bases separating them. CDR1 is LNHDA and CDR2 is SQIVND in the germline V gene (reference sequence). The data derive from a study of shared clonotypes between healthy human individuals. Broader study findings: Rarefaction demonstrated incomplete sorted-subset sequencing despite large depth. Relative to clonotypes present in all four donors, those not shared had lower generation probabilities.

Deep was the level at which the assay was run. Profiled with immunoSEQ multiplex PCR; TCRdb holds only in-frame clones, not every one. The profile shows millions of clones, approximately 94% of them singletons. Selected positively for CCR7 and CD45RO-negative, naive CD8 cells excluded terminally differentiated effector memory CD45RA+ cells. The clonotype was recovered from a man aged 18 to 35 in good health. This chain links TRBV19 with TRBJ1-1; D may be TRBD1 (6 bases). The specimen was naive CD8+ T cells sorted from blood. In DNA form, the CDR3 reads TGTGCCAGTAGTATGGGGGGCGGGAACACTGAAGCTTTCTTT. This gives the protein CASSMGGGNTEAFF.